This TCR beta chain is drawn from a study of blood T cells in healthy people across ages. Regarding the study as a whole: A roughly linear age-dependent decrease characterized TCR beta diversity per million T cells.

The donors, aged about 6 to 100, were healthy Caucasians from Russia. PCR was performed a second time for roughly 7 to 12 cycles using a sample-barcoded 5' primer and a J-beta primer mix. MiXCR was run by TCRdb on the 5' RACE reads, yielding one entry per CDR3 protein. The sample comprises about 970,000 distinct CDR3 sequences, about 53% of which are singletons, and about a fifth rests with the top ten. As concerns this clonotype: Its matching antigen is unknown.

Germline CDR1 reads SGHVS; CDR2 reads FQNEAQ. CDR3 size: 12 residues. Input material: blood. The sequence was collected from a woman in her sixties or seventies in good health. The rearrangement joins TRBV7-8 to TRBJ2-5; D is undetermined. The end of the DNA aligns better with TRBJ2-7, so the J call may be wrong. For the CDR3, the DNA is TGTGCCAGCAGCGTAGTCGCAGTCGAGCAGTACTTC. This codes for CASSVVAVEQYF.